This T cell receptor beta chain is drawn from a study of PD-1 blockade in classical Hodgkin lymphoma. Regarding the study as a whole: With CD4+ cells, TCR diversity rose significantly by C4D1, but not with CD8+ cells. Although disease activity or prior therapy may be involved, causes of the repertoire differences remain undefined. Compared with healthy donors, newly diagnosed patients reportedly showed lower baseline TCR diversity. Baseline diversity was lower in partial responders and progressors than complete responders.

Clones were sequenced by immunoSEQ multiplex PCR, and TCRdb holds only the in-frame ones, with some missing. The sample lists roughly 70,000 clones; 71% were seen once. Turning to this clone: Its antigen remains unidentified. This CDR3 is also generated by other DNA sequences in the sample.

Each patient experienced a relapse that followed autologous stem cell transplantation, and brentuximab vedotin exposure varied. This CDR3 contains 13 residues. The V and J ends lost 0 bases and 4 bases respectively, with 5 bases between them. The V gene's germline CDR1 is MRHNA and CDR2 SNTAGT. This chain joins TRBV6-4 and TRBJ2-3; D remains ambiguous. The source is a human donor with classical Hodgkin lymphoma. Here the sequenced sample was peripheral blood mononuclear cells (PBMCs), taken before the second cycle of nivolumab. The CDR3 bases are TGTGCCAGCAGTGACTCGGGGTCAGATACGCAGTATTTT. Protein: CASSDSGSDTQYF.